This T cell receptor (beta chain) was recorded in a study of blood T cell repertoires in COVID-19. Study as a whole: Sources were T cells, B-cell-depleted T cells, or PBMCs; the material itself was cDNA or gDNA.

In the authors' workflow: It was from reference gene primer amplification that nucleated cell counts were estimated. Generated by immunoSEQ multiplex PCR, the TCRdb table keeps only in-frame clones and is missing some. That table is the source of V, J and clone size, and D and trimming were worked out from the DNA. The sample yields hundreds of thousands of clones, about 90% seen once. The CDR3 is 13 residues long. V lost 3 bases, J lost 6 bases, and 10 bases lay in between. Germline lookup yields CDR1 SGHDT and CDR2 YYEEEE. The chain links TRBV5-6 to TRBJ2-1; tentatively, D is TRBD1 (5 bases). Sample: PBMCs or T cells enriched from blood (not recorded which). The source of this sequence is a woman aged 50 to 60 who had been exposed to COVID-19. The chain's CDR3 is CASSWTRVNEQFF. The CDR3 bases are TGTGCCAGCAGCTGGACCAGGGTCAATGAGCAGTTCTTC.